Below, 14 T cell receptor beta chains from the same sample are listed, as sequenced in a study of cytomegalovirus exposure and HLA in healthy donors (dated by TCRdb to about 2017). Libraries were prepared through the immunoSEQ multiplex PCR assay. For the multiplex PCR, a mixture combining 60 forward primers for TCR Vbeta segments and 13 reverse primers for TCR Jbeta segments was used. This immuneACCESS table, as held by TCRdb, lists in-frame sequences with V and J called but not all clones. Of the missing ones, under half trace to an unresolved V gene in checked studies; the others have no known cause. The sample includes roughly 140,000 clones, with roughly 80% observed a single time. The ten largest account for 5.5% to 6% of the sample. Sequencing was done on a sample of PBMCs. The source is a man aged 25 to 40 in good health and CMV-seropositive.

The V and J genes are TRBV10-1 and TRBJ1-5, with 7 bases matching TRBD1. Trimming took 5 bases from V and 5 from J; bases not matched to a gene: 0. Germline assignment: CDR1 WNHNN and CDR2 SYGVQD (reference sequence). This CDR3 comprises 12 residues. CDR3 sequence: CASSTGDQPQHF. The CDR3 DNA is TGCGCCAGCAGTACAGGGGATCAGCCCCAGCATTTT.

This clone is a singleton in its sample. This rearrangement joins TRBV9 to TRBJ2-5; 11 bases are shared with TRBD1. TRBJ2-7 explains the end of the DNA better; the J call may be wrong. The CDR3 contains 14 residues. Germline values: CDR1 SGDLS, CDR2 YYNGEE. CDR3: CASSVGQGVYEQYF. CDR3 sequence (DNA): TGTGCCAGCAGCGTGGGACAGGGGGTCTACGAGCAGTACTTC.

This clone has a single count. The chain recombines TRBV19 with TRBJ2-7; a possible D gene is TRBD1 (6 bases). The CDR3 runs 14 residues. CDR1 is LNHDA, CDR2 SQIVND, per germline (reference sequence). V dropped 0 bases and J dropped 3 bases, with 9 bases sitting between them. CDR3 coding DNA: TGTGCCAGTAGTATAGATTACAGGGACTACGAGCAGTACTTC. It encodes CASSIDYRDYEQYF.

The chain employs TRBV27 and TRBJ2-7, with D possibly matching TRBD1 (5 bases). This CDR3 is 15 amino acids long. Looked up from germline, CDR1 is MNHEY and CDR2 is SMNVEV (reference sequence). Deletions cut 1 base from V and 4 bases from J, with 14 bases between. The CDR3 coding sequence is TGTGCCAGCAGTTTATTCCCCCAGGGTATATACGAGCAGTACTTC. Its translation: CASSLFPQGIYEQYF.

CDR3 sequence reads: CASSYGTGGTGELFF. The CDR3 DNA follows: TGTGCCAGCAGTTACGGGACAGGTGGGACCGGGGAGCTGTTTTTT. The V call is TRBV6-5, the J call TRBJ2-2; TRBD1 aligns across 8 bases. Unmatched junction bases numbered 4, after V lost 2 bases and J lost 5 bases. This CDR3 comprises 15 residues. Germline values: CDR1 MNHEY, CDR2 SVGAGI.

Only a few counts were recorded for this clone. V is TRBV4-1 and J is TRBJ2-7, with D perhaps matching TRBD2 (6 bases). V lost 6 bases to trimming and J lost 5 bases, with 17 bases between them. The CDR3 runs to 14 residues. CDR1 is MGHRA, CDR2 YSYEKL, per germline. In nucleotides, the CDR3 is TGCGCCAGCAGACCTACGAGTGGAGGGAACGAGCAGTACTTC. Protein sequence: CASRPTSGGNEQYF.

The chain is built from TRBV19 and TRBJ1-2; D is possibly TRBD1 (5 bases). This CDR3 is built from 14 residues. The germline V gene encodes CDR1 LNHDA and CDR2 SQIVND (reference sequence). With 6 bases removed from V and 4 bases from J, the gap between germline ends came to 15 bases. CDR3 loop: CASSLDIFLYGYTF. In DNA, the CDR3 is TGTGCCAGTAGCTTGGACATCTTTCTCTATGGCTACACCTTC.

This chain uses TRBV5-1 with TRBJ2-5; 10 bases line up with TRBD2. V lost 4 bases to trimming and J lost 3 bases; unmatched junction nucleotides: 6. The germline V gene has CDR1 SGHRS and CDR2 YFSETQ. CDR3 length equals 15 residues. The CDR3 sequence is CASSRRSGREETQYF. In DNA, the CDR3 is TGCGCCAGCAGCAGAAGAAGCGGGAGGGAAGAGACCCAGTACTTC.

The V gene is TRBV28, the J gene TRBJ1-5; a possible D gene is TRBD1 (5 bases). The CDR3 spans 12 residues. V was pared by 3 bases and J by 9 bases, with 9 bases between. Germline assignment: CDR1 MDHEN and CDR2 SYDVKM. CDR3 loop: CASSLDRGPQHF. DNA for the CDR3: TGTGCCAGCAGTTTGGATAGGGGGCCCCAGCATTTT.

The chain uses TRBV7-9 and TRBJ1-4; 10 bases fit TRBD1. The V gene's germline CDR1 is SEHNR and CDR2 FQNEAQ (reference sequence). This CDR3 spans 14 amino acids. J gave up 8 bases and V 6 bases, and 6 bases lay outside the gene matches. CDR3 protein: CASSKDRGHEKLFF. CDR3 in DNA: TGTGCCAGCAGTAAAGACAGGGGGCACGAAAAACTGTTTTTT.

The chain joins TRBV11-2 to TRBJ2-1, with TRBD1 identical over 7 bases. Trimming at V came to 2 bases and at J to 0 bases, leaving 10 bases not matched to a gene. Germline V gene data show CDR1 as SGHAT and CDR2 as FQNNGV. The CDR3 extends over 18 amino acids. This CDR3 reads CASSLTTGVLSSYNEQFF. The CDR3 region has the DNA TGTGCCAGCAGCTTAACTACAGGGGTACTGAGCTCCTACAATGAGCAGTTCTTC.

The rearrangement links TRBV30 to TRBJ2-3; 7 bases fit TRBD2. CDR1 and CDR2 (germline): GTSNPN, SVGIG (reference sequence). The J segment lost 2 bases and the V segment lost 0 bases, leaving 5 bases of the junction unmatched. This CDR3 comprises 15 residues. DNA of the CDR3: TGTGCCTGGAGTGTGGCTAGCGGAATCACAGATACGCAGTATTTT. Translating it yields CAWSVASGITDTQYF.

The rearrangement uses TRBV7-9 and TRBJ1-5; tentatively, D is TRBD1 (6 bases). The CDR3 has 14 amino acids. With 5 bases removed from V and 2 bases from J, the gap between germline ends came to 10 bases. Per germline, CDR1 SEHNR and CDR2 FQNEAQ (reference sequence). The CDR3 reads CASSHRAGNQPQHF. The CDR3 nucleotides read TGTGCCAGCAGCCACAGGGCCGGCAATCAGCCCCAGCATTTT.

This sequence joins TRBV29-1 and TRBJ1-1; perhaps TRBD1 as D (5 bases). The V end was cut by 4 bases, the J end by 0 bases, with 12 bases between. The germline V gene has CDR1 SQVTM and CDR2 ANQGSEA. This CDR3 region has 14 residues. The CDR3 bases are TGCAGCGTTGGGGGGGGAGGCTTGAACACTGAAGCTTTCTTT. Amino acids: CSVGGGGLNTEAFF. Combining the CDR3 with reference TRBV29-1 and TRBJ1-1 gives the whole variable domain SAVISQKPSRDICQRGTSLTIQCQVDSQVTMMFWYRQQPGQSLTLIATANQGSEATYESGFVIDKFPISRPNLTFSTLTVSNMSPEDSSIYLCSVGGGGLNTEAFFGQGTRLTVV.